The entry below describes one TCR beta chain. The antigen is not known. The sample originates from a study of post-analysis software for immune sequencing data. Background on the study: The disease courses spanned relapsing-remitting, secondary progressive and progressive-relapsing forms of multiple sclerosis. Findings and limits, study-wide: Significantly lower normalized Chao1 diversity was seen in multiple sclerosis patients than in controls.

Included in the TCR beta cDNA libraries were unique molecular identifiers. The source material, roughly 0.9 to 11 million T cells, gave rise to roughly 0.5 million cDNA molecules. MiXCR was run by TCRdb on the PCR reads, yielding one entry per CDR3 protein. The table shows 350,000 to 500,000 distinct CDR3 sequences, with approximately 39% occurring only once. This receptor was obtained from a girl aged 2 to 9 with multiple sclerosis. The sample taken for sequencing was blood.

The CDR3 here is CASRSSAYEQYF. The CDR3 DNA is TGTGCCAGCAGGTCTAGCGCGTACGAGCAGTACTTC. The rearrangement uses TRBV11-2 and TRBJ2-7; tentatively, D is TRBD2 (6 bases). V shed 6 bases and J shed 4 bases, with 10 bases lying between them. Germline V gene sequence: CDR1 SGHAT, CDR2 FQNNGV. The CDR3 is made up of 12 amino acids.